Each of the 14 T cell receptor beta chains below was sequenced from the same sample in a study of cytomegalovirus exposure and HLA in healthy donors. The PCR ran on 60 Vbeta and 13 Jbeta primers. Here immunoSEQ multiplex PCR was the method, and the copy in TCRdb shows in-frame clones only, minus some. The listing records about 170,000 clones. What was sequenced was PBMCs. Receptor source: a woman aged 18-35 years in good health and CMV-seropositive.

This chain joins TRBV7-9 and TRBJ1-1; 7 bases fit TRBD1. This CDR3 comprises 12 residues. Trimming removed 0 bases from V and 9 bases from J; junction bases left unmatched: 1. The germline V gene has CDR1 SEHNR and CDR2 FQNEAQ (reference sequence). For the CDR3, the DNA is TGTGCCAGCAGCTTAGCGACAGGGCAAGCTTTCTTT. Encoded protein: CASSLATGQAFF.

The rearrangement uses TRBV28 and TRBJ2-7; 11 nucleotides line up with TRBD2. The ends lost 8 bases at V and 6 bases at J; junction bases unmatched: 9. Germline V gene lookup returns CDR1 MDHEN and CDR2 SYDVKM. The CDR3 has 14 residues. The CDR3 DNA is TGTGCCAGCTCCGGGGGACTAGCGGTTCCCGAGCAGTACTTC. Translation: CASSGGLAVPEQYF.

This sequence joins TRBV9 and TRBJ2-7; a weak D match, TRBD1 (8 bases). The ends were cut back, 0 bases at V and 3 bases at J, with 16 bases in the middle. The CDR3 runs to 16 residues. The germline V gene encodes CDR1 SGDLS and CDR2 YYNGEE. The CDR3, as DNA: TGTGCCAGCAGCGTAGCAGGACAGGGAGGGTTCTACGAGCAGTACTTC. Amino acid sequence: CASSVAGQGGFYEQYF.

This rearrangement joins TRBV5-4 to TRBJ2-5; tentative D call: TRBD2 (5 bases). V lost 6 bases and J 1 base, leaving 13 bases between the germline ends. This CDR3 is 14 amino acids long. Per the germline V gene, CDR1 is SGHNT and CDR2 is YYREEE (reference sequence). The CDR3 region is CASKAPDSQETQYF. The DNA of the CDR3 is TGTGCCAGCAAAGCCCCGGACTCCCAAGAGACCCAGTACTTC.

The chain is built from TRBV5-1 and TRBJ1-6, with TRBD1 as a possible D gene (5 bases). There are 16 residues in the CDR3. Trimming removed 0 bases from V and 5 bases from J, with 12 bases in between. Germline values: CDR1 SGHRS, CDR2 YFSETQ. The CDR3 is CASSLEGQGNNSPLHF. DNA of the CDR3: TGCGCCAGCAGCTTGGAAGGGCAGGGAAATAATTCACCCCTCCACTTT.

The rearrangement links TRBV11-2 to TRBJ2-7; D is perhaps TRBD1 (6 bases). Germline V CDR1 and CDR2: SGHAT, FQNNGV. The CDR3 runs 16 residues. Trimming cost V 4 bases and J 9 bases, with 25 bases left between them. The CDR3 sequence is CASSSPKTGGITMQYF. The CDR3 DNA is TGTGCCAGCAGCTCCCCAAAGACAGGAGGTATTACGATGCAGTACTTC.

The J gene is TRBJ2-7, the V gene TRBV11-3; 7 nucleotides match TRBD1. The junction had 3 bases not matched to a gene; V was cut back by 5 bases and J by 2 bases. Germline loops: CDR1 SGHNT, CDR2 YENEEA. The CDR3 has 13 amino acids. The CDR3 DNA reads TGTGCCAGCAGCCGAGGACAGGCCTACGAGCAGTACTTC. It is translated as CASSRGQAYEQYF.

About this clone: The identical CDR3 is also encoded by other nucleotide sequences in the sample. The chain joins TRBV7-6 to TRBJ1-1; no clear D. Germline V CDR1 and CDR2: SGHVS, FNYEAQ. This CDR3 region has 12 residues. The V end was cut by 5 bases, the J end by 8 bases, with 12 bases between. CDR3 coding DNA: TGTGCCAGCAGCCCTACGGTCACCGAAGCTTTCTTT. Translated, it gives CASSPTVTEAFF.

J is TRBJ2-5 and V is TRBV18; 8 nucleotides line up with TRBD1. The J segment lost 4 bases and the V segment lost 0 bases, leaving 7 bases of the junction unmatched. CDR3 size: 16 residues. Germline CDR1 KGHSH, CDR2 LQKENI. The CDR3 loop is CASSPPVGQGPETQYF. CDR3 DNA: TGTGCCAGCTCACCACCCGTTGGACAGGGCCCAGAGACCCAGTACTTC.

V and J are TRBV10-3 and TRBJ2-5; 8 nucleotides agree with TRBD2. The end of the DNA is better explained by TRBJ2-7, so the J call may be wrong. Germline V gives CDR1 ENHRY, CDR2 SYGVKD. CDR3 length: 12 amino acids. The CDR3 nucleotides are TGTGCCTGTGCTACTAGCGGCTACGAGCAGTACTTC. Its protein is CACATSGYEQYF.

As regards this clone: One junction end disagrees with the germline gene, perhaps due to a read error. The sample has other DNA sequences that encode this CDR3 too. J is TRBJ1-6 and V is TRBV25-1; a possible D gene is TRBD1 (6 bases). The CDR3 has 15 residues. Germline V CDR1 and CDR2: MGHDK, SYGVNS. CDR3 in DNA: TGTGCCAGCAGCCTACTCGGGGGGCGTAATTCACCCCTTCACTTT. It encodes CASSLLGGRNSPLHF.

The gene calls are TRBV30 and TRBJ2-1; TRBD1 might be the D (5 bases). The CDR3 loop spans 14 amino acids. Germline lookup yields CDR1 GTSNPN and CDR2 SVGIG (reference sequence). V shed 1 base and J shed 8 bases, with 15 bases lying between them. In nucleotides, the CDR3 is TGTGCCTGGAGTGCCCAGGGCAGCACTTATGAGCAGTTCTTC. Amino acid sequence: CAWSAQGSTYEQFF.

V usage is TRBV28 and J usage is TRBJ1-2, with TRBD1 matching over 9 bases. Germline values: CDR1 MDHEN, CDR2 SYDVKM. J lost 4 bases, V lost 4 bases, and 7 bases had no gene match. CDR3 length: 15 amino acids. The CDR3 region has the DNA TGTGCCAGCAGTTCCCGGGACAGGGCCCCCTATGGCTACACCTTC. Translating gives CASSSRDRAPYGYTF.

The CDR3 protein is CASSLAGSKSSPLHF. The DNA of the CDR3 is TGTGCCAGCAGTTTGGCGGGTAGTAAAAGTTCACCCCTCCACTTT. J is TRBJ1-6 and V is TRBV27; no definite D call. Germline lookup yields CDR1 MNHEY and CDR2 SMNVEV (reference sequence). The CDR3 length is 15 residues. The V end was cut by 3 bases, the J end by 9 bases, with 15 bases between.